Below are 29 T cell receptor beta chains sequenced from a single sample in a study of blood T cells in healthy people across ages. The authors ran a second PCR of about 7 to 12 cycles using a sample-barcoded 5' primer and a J-beta primer mix. One entry per CDR3 protein, called by TCRdb with MiXCR from the 5' RACE reads. The repertoire holds hundreds of thousands of distinct CDR3 sequences, roughly 53% seen once, with 35% to 40% in the top ten. Sequenced: blood. These receptors originate from a man in his 60s in good health.

The chain employs TRBV27 and TRBJ1-1, with D unclear. Trimming removed 6 bases from V and 0 bases from J, with 8 bases in between. This CDR3 is built from 13 residues. Germline CDR1 is MNHEY and CDR2 is SMNVEV (reference sequence). The CDR3 sequence: CASSSPLNTEAFF. The CDR3 bases are TGTGCCAGCAGCTCACCTCTGAACACTGAAGCTTTCTTT.

V usage is TRBV27 and J usage is TRBJ2-1; 10 bases align to TRBD1. CDR3 length: 14 amino acids. The J segment lost 4 bases and the V segment lost 10 bases, leaving 7 bases of the junction unmatched. In germline, CDR1 is MNHEY, CDR2 SMNVEV (reference sequence). The CDR3 nucleotides are TGTGCCACCGCCGGGGACAGGGGATACAATGAGCAGTTCTTC. Residues: CATAGDRGYNEQFF.

The chain combines TRBV6-5 with TRBJ2-3, with D tentatively TRBD1 or TRBD2 (5 bases each). The CDR3 has 15 residues. Germline V lookup: CDR1 MNHEY, CDR2 SVGAGI. Trimming removed 3 bases at V and 1 base at J, with 11 bases between. CDR3 DNA sequence: TGTGCCAGCAGTTATACTCGGGGCGGCACAGATACGCAGTATTTT. Translation gives CASSYTRGGTDTQYF.

The chain combines TRBV18 with TRBJ2-1; 9 nucleotides align to TRBD2. From germline, CDR1 is KGHSH and CDR2 LQKENI. V dropped 8 bases and J dropped 1; count of bases not matched to a gene: 9. The CDR3 is made up of 16 amino acids. DNA for the CDR3: TGTGCCAGCCGCAAGGGAAGCGGGGGGTCCTACAATGAGCAGTTCTTC. It translates to CASRKGSGGSYNEQFF.

A few counts support this clonotype. This chain links TRBV29-1 with TRBJ2-1, with 7 bases aligning to TRBD2. Trimming removed 6 bases from V and 2 bases from J; junction bases left unmatched: 7. The germline CDR1 and CDR2 sequences are SQVTM and ANQGSEA. CDR3 length: 14 residues. Here the CDR3 reads CSVETSRAYNEQFF. The DNA of the CDR3 is TGCAGCGTGGAGACTAGCCGCGCCTACAATGAGCAGTTCTTC.

The DNA of the CDR3 is TGTGCCACCCTATGGAGGCTAGCGGGAACAGATACGCAGTATTTT. Protein: CATLWRLAGTDTQYF. The rearrangement uses TRBV2 and TRBJ2-3; TRBD2 aligns across 9 bases. J gave up 3 bases and V 10 bases, and 11 bases lay outside the gene matches. The length of the CDR3 is 15 residues. CDR1 and CDR2 (germline): SNHLY, FYNNEI. Full variable domain (outside the CDR3, taken from reference TRBV2 and TRBJ2-3): EPEVTQTPSHQVTQMGQEVILRCVPISNHLYFYWYRQILGQKVEFLVSFYNNEISEKSEIFDDQFSVERPDGSNFTLKIRSTKLEDSAMYFCATLWRLAGTDTQYFGPGTRLTVL.

The chain links TRBV5-1 to TRBJ2-1, with 10 bases aligning to TRBD2. The V segment lost 0 bases and the J segment 10 bases; nucleotides outside the gene matches: 10. The CDR3 runs 16 residues. Germline V gene data show CDR1 as SGHRS and CDR2 as YFSETQ. This chain's CDR3 is CASSLALAGDFREQFF. The CDR3 region has the DNA TGCGCCAGCAGCTTGGCGCTAGCGGGGGATTTCAGGGAGCAGTTCTTC.

The chain recombines TRBV5-6 with TRBJ1-1; D possibly corresponds to TRBD1 (6 bases). The V end was cut by 4 bases, the J end by 0 bases, with 10 bases between. The length of the CDR3 is 14 residues. Germline CDR1 is SGHDT and CDR2 is YYEEEE. The CDR3 bases are TGTGCCAGCAGCCGACAGGCCATGAACACTGAAGCTTTCTTT. As protein: CASSRQAMNTEAFF.

The V and J genes are TRBV20-1 and TRBJ1-5, with D perhaps matching TRBD1 (6 bases). CDR3 length: 15 residues. Between the trimmed V and J ends, which lost 3 bases and 2 bases, there was a span of 14 bases. Germline values: CDR1 DFQATT, CDR2 SNEGSKA (reference sequence). Written as DNA, the CDR3 is TGCAGTGCTAGGCAACAGGGATTCGGCAATCAGCCCCAGCATTTT. Translating gives CSARQQGFGNQPQHF.

This sequence joins TRBV2 and TRBJ2-4; 7 bases agree with TRBD1. Judging by the DNA end, TRBJ2-5 fits better; the J call may be wrong. The CDR3 has 14 residues. CDR1 is SNHLY, CDR2 FYNNEI, per germline. The chain's CDR3 is CASRIGQDGETQYF. In DNA form, the CDR3 reads TGTGCCAGCAGGATCGGACAGGATGGGGAGACCCAGTACTTC.

The V call is TRBV20-1, the J call TRBJ2-1; tentative D call: TRBD1 (6 bases). In germline, CDR1 is DFQATT, CDR2 SNEGSKA (reference sequence). V lost 6 bases and J 8 bases, leaving 14 bases between the germline ends. This CDR3 is built from 12 residues. The CDR3 here is CSARTVGYEQFF. For the CDR3, the DNA is TGCAGTGCCAGGACAGTAGGCTATGAGCAGTTCTTC.

This clonotype has more than one count but fewer than ten. The chain is built from TRBV20-1 and TRBJ2-5, with 9 positions matching TRBD1. With V trimmed by 6 bases and J by 5 bases, 4 bases remained unmatched. The germline V gene encodes CDR1 DFQATT and CDR2 SNEGSKA (reference sequence). The CDR3 covers 12 residues. In DNA form, the CDR3 reads TGCAGTGCACTTGGACAGGGGGAGACCCAGTACTTC. This sequence encodes CSALGQGETQYF.

V usage is TRBV7-9 and J usage is TRBJ2-3; TRBD1 aligns across 7 bases. The V and J ends lost 4 bases and 3 bases, in that order; junction bases with no gene match: 13. This CDR3 is built from 17 residues. CDR1 is SEHNR, CDR2 FQNEAQ, per germline (reference sequence). The CDR3 bases are TGTGCCAGCAGCTCCAAAACAGGGGCGGCCCCGACAGATACGCAGTATTTT. This encodes CASSSKTGAAPTDTQYF.

This clonotype has more than one count but fewer than ten. The chain employs TRBV6-2 or TRBV6-3 and TRBJ2-4; possibly TRBD2 for D (6 bases). CDR1 and CDR2 from the germline V gene are MNHEY and SVGEGT. CDR3 length equals 16 residues. Deletions cut 2 bases from V and 0 bases from J, with 11 bases between. CDR3 sequence: CASSYPGLRAKNIQYF. Here the CDR3 DNA reads TGTGCCAGCAGTTACCCGGGACTGAGAGCCAAAAACATTCAGTACTTC.

CDR3 region: CASSRGLAEYNEQFF. CDR3 DNA: TGCGCCAGCAGCCGAGGACTAGCGGAGTACAATGAGCAGTTCTTC. The chain uses TRBV4-1 and TRBJ2-1; 10 nucleotides match TRBD2. The CDR3 totals 15 residues. Trimming cost V 4 bases and J 4 bases; bases outside gene matches: 4. Germline V lookup: CDR1 MGHRA, CDR2 YSYEKL.

This clonotype has just one count. The CDR3 end shows no conserved phenylalanine or tryptophan, and so a read error is likely. V and J are TRBV4-1 and TRBJ2-5; 7 positions agree with TRBD2. This CDR3 comprises 15 residues. Germline CDR1 MGHRA, CDR2 YSYEKL. The V and J ends lost 4 bases and 5 bases, in that order; junction bases with no gene match: 10. Here the CDR3 reads CASSPAGDPQETQYL. DNA of the CDR3: TGCGCCAGCAGCCCCGCGGGAGACCCCCAGGAGACCCAGTACCTC.

The J gene is TRBJ1-4, the V gene TRBV11-2; D call uncertain. Germline loops: CDR1 SGHAT, CDR2 FQNNGV. V was clipped by 5 bases and J by 3 bases, with 7 bases between them. CDR3 length: 13 residues. CDR3 DNA sequence: TGTGCCAGCAGCCCCCCGGCTAATGAAAAACTGTTTTTT. Amino acids: CASSPPANEKLFF.

The DNA of the CDR3 is TGCGCCAGCAGTGAGCCGGACACCGGGGAGCTGTTTTTT. This gives the protein CASSEPDTGELFF. V gene TRBV10-1 combines with J gene TRBJ2-2; D is ambiguous. V lost 2 bases to trimming and J lost 3 bases, with 4 bases between them. CDR1 and CDR2 from the germline V gene are WNHNN and SYGVQD (reference sequence). The CDR3 length is 13 residues.

This clonotype appeared a few times. The rearrangement links TRBV6-5 to TRBJ2-7; D tentatively reads TRBD1 or TRBD2 (5 bases each). Per germline, CDR1 MNHEY and CDR2 SVGAGI. This CDR3 contains 13 residues. Trimming stripped 6 bases from V and 2 bases from J, with 11 bases between. In nucleotides, the CDR3 is TGTGCCAGCAGCCGGGACCTTGCCTACGAGCAGTACTTC. Its protein product is CASSRDLAYEQYF.

This clonotype was detected ten times or more. This sequence joins TRBV29-1 and TRBJ2-1, with D perhaps being TRBD1 or TRBD2 (6 bases each). V lost 4 bases to trimming and J lost 10 bases, with 11 bases between them. Germline-derived CDR1 and CDR2 are SQVTM and ANQGSEA. The CDR3 spans 11 residues. CDR3 in DNA: TGCAGCGTTGGGGGGGCCTCGGAGCAGTTCTTC. This gives the protein CSVGGASEQFF.

V and J are TRBV6-5 and TRBJ1-1, with no clear D. Germline V gene sequence: CDR1 MNHEY, CDR2 SVGAGI. The CDR3 is 13 amino acids. V was trimmed by 6 bases and J by 9 bases, leaving 17 bases between them. CDR3 nucleotides: TGTGCCAGCAGCCTTGGGCAGCTTGGGAAAGCTTTCTTT. The encoded protein is CASSLGQLGKAFF.

The chain links TRBV6-2 or TRBV6-3 to TRBJ2-1; 7 bases map to TRBD2. This CDR3 spans 15 amino acids. V lost 6 bases to trimming and J lost 8 bases; unmatched junction nucleotides: 13. Germline CDR1 and CDR2: MNHEY and SVGEGT. The CDR3 region has the DNA TGTGCCAGCAGCAACGGGCAGGGAGGGATATATGAGCAGTTCTTC. Protein product: CASSNGQGGIYEQFF.

Comments on this clonotype: One end of the junction fails to match germline, which may point to a read error. The rearrangement joins TRBV2 to TRBJ2-6; possible D gene TRBD1, 6 bases. Germline CDR1 SNHLY, CDR2 FYNNEI. CDR3 length: 15 residues. The CDR3 region is CASSLQGPGADVLTF. As DNA, the CDR3 is TGTGCCAGCAGTTTACAGGGCCCTGGGGCCGACGTCCTGACTTTC.

The chain recombines TRBV5-5 with TRBJ2-3; TRBD1 matches 7 bases. This CDR3 region has 13 residues. CDR1 is SGHKS, CDR2 YYEKEE, per germline (reference sequence). After removal of 3 bases from V and 5 bases from J, the junction contained 3 bases not matched to a gene. CDR3 amino acids: CASSYRQGDTQYF. The CDR3 bases are TGTGCCAGCAGCTACCGACAGGGAGATACGCAGTATTTT.

The genes are TRBV29-1 and TRBJ2-5; D gene uncertain. The CDR3 is 13 amino acids. The V gene's germline CDR1 is SQVTM and CDR2 ANQGSEA. Trimming stripped 4 bases from V and 5 bases from J, with 14 bases between. CDR3 in DNA: TGCAGCGTTGGCCGCAGCGAGATGGAGACCCAGTACTTC. Its translation is CSVGRSEMETQYF.

The count of this clonotype is one. The chain combines TRBV6-1 with TRBJ2-3, with 7 bases that match TRBD2. The germline CDR1 and CDR2 sequences are MNHNS and SASEGT. V lost 2 bases to trimming and J lost 2 bases; unmatched junction nucleotides: 16. This CDR3 contains 19 residues. The CDR3 DNA follows: TGTGCCAGCAGTGAATTTGGCGTTCGGGCTAGCGGCCTCACAGATACGCAGTATTTT. It specifies CASSEFGVRASGLTDTQYF.

The genes are TRBV6-2 or TRBV6-3 and TRBJ2-3; a possible D gene is TRBD1 (5 bases). Germline V gene data show CDR1 as MNHEY and CDR2 as SVGEGT. The CDR3 runs to 13 residues. V was cut by 6 bases and J by 5 bases, with 12 bases left in between. The CDR3 loop is CASSYRWRDTQYF. In DNA form, the CDR3 reads TGTGCCAGCAGCTACAGGTGGAGAGATACGCAGTATTTT.

This clonotype was detected once. The CDR3 spells CSVLAGGQREKLFF. DNA for the CDR3: TGCAGCGTTTTAGCCGGGGGCCAACGTGAAAAACTGTTTTTT. This chain connects TRBV29-1 to TRBJ1-4; TRBD1 might be the D (6 bases). Per germline, CDR1 SQVTM and CDR2 ANQGSEA. The V end was cut by 5 bases, the J end by 7 bases, with 17 bases between. This CDR3 is built from 14 residues.

This clonotype has only one observation. The chain is built from TRBV20-1 and TRBJ2-1; weak D call: TRBD2 (6 bases). V lost 1 base and J 0 bases, leaving 10 bases between the germline ends. The germline V gene encodes CDR1 DFQATT and CDR2 SNEGSKA (reference sequence). This CDR3 has 15 residues. The CDR3 reads CSARARRGSYNEQFF. Here the CDR3 DNA reads TGCAGTGCTAGAGCCCGGCGGGGCTCCTACAATGAGCAGTTCTTC.